Each of the 22 T cell receptor beta chains below was sequenced from the same sample in a study of cytotoxic CD8 clonotypes in ibrutinib-treated CLL (dated by TCRdb to about 2021). Libraries were prepared through the immunoSEQ multiplex PCR assay. TCRdb obtained this table from immuneACCESS and retained in-frame rearrangements with V and J assigned. These tables miss some clones; where compared with another copy, unresolved V genes account for less than half of the shortfall, and the remainder is unexplained. Here the sample has fewer than 400,000 clones; 60% to 80% occur a single time. The biggest ten clones account for around 6.3% of the sample. The source was PBMCs, collected after 36 months of ibrutinib treatment. All receptors derive from a human donor with chronic lymphocytic leukemia.

This rearrangement joins TRBV5-3 to TRBJ2-7, with 7 positions matching TRBD2. TRBV5-3 is identified as an open reading frame with a role that is uncertain. This CDR3 contains 16 residues. V shed 1 base and J 1 base; nucleotides not matched to a gene: 8. CDR3 residues: CARSLKGGRESYEQYF. In nucleotides, the CDR3 is TGTGCCAGAAGCTTGAAAGGCGGGCGGGAGTCCTACGAGCAGTACTTC.

As to this clone: Other nucleotide sequences from this sample produce the same CDR3. The V call is TRBV9, the J call TRBJ2-5; D is undetermined. This CDR3 contains 13 residues. CDR1 and CDR2 from the germline V gene are SGDLS and YYNGEE. Trimming removed 0 bases at V and 5 bases at J, with 8 bases between. CDR3 DNA: TGTGCCAGCAGCGTAGATAGGGCGGAGACCCAGTACTTC. This encodes CASSVDRAETQYF.

This clone was counted ten times or more. CDR3 in DNA: TGTGCCAGCAGCCAGTCGGACAGTGCAACTAATGAAAAACTGTTTTTT. Its protein is CASSQSDSATNEKLFF. The chain is built from TRBV5-4 and TRBJ1-4; D is possibly TRBD1 (6 bases). Per germline, CDR1 SGHNT and CDR2 YYREEE (reference sequence). This CDR3 region has 16 residues. The V end was cut by 4 bases, the J end by 0 bases, with 13 bases between. The full variable domain, rest sourced from reference TRBV5-4 and TRBJ1-4, is ETGVTQSPTHLIKTRGQQVTLRCSSQSGHNTVSWYQQALGQGPQFIFQYYREEENGRGNFPPRFSGLQFPNYSSELNVNALELDDSALYLCASSQSDSATNEKLFFGSGTQLSVL.

This clone was recorded only once. This sequence joins TRBV29-1 and TRBJ2-3; 7 bases line up with TRBD2. Trimming cost V 4 bases and J 2 bases; bases outside gene matches: 6. This CDR3 has 14 amino acids. Germline lookup yields CDR1 SQVTM and CDR2 ANQGSEA. Written as DNA, the CDR3 is TGCAGCGTTGGGGCTAGCGGTAACACAGATACGCAGTATTTT. Amino acids: CSVGASGNTDTQYF.

This clone was recorded a few times. This sequence joins TRBV4-1 and TRBJ2-2; D call uncertain. V lost 3 bases and J lost 0, with 14 bases in between. The CDR3 is made up of 17 amino acids. CDR1 MGHRA and CDR2 YSYEKL come from the germline V gene. The CDR3 DNA is TGCGCCAGCAGCCAGATCGTAAGGGCGGCGAACACCGGGGAGCTGTTTTTT. Its translation is CASSQIVRAANTGELFF.

The chain joins TRBV5-4 to TRBJ2-5, with unresolved D. This CDR3 contains 13 residues. CDR1 and CDR2 (germline): SGHNT, YYREEE (reference sequence). Trimming left V 2 bases short and J 6 bases short, with 11 bases between. Written as DNA, the CDR3 is TGTGCCAGCAGCTTCTCGGCCCCTCAGACCCAGTACTTC. It yields the protein CASSFSAPQTQYF.

This clone was observed a single time. The chain is built from TRBV19 and TRBJ2-3; D uncertain. CDR1 is LNHDA, CDR2 SQIVND, per germline (reference sequence). CDR3 size: 14 residues. V was pared by 3 bases and J by 1 base, with 8 bases between. The DNA of the CDR3 is TGTGCCAGTAGTATTAGTCTTGGCACAGATACGCAGTATTTT. It is translated as CASSISLGTDTQYF.

This clone appeared a few times. The V call is TRBV19, the J call TRBJ1-4, with D possibly matching TRBD1 (6 bases). This CDR3 region has 13 residues. Germline lookup yields CDR1 LNHDA and CDR2 SQIVND (reference sequence). The V and J ends lost 9 bases and 7 bases respectively, with 15 bases between them. CDR3 in amino acids: CASSDDRTEKLFF. DNA for the CDR3: TGTGCCAGCAGCGACGACAGGACTGAAAAACTGTTTTTT.

The chain links TRBV29-1 to TRBJ2-3; no firm D call. The CDR3 runs to 14 residues. V lost 5 bases and J 0 bases, leaving 12 bases between the germline ends. The germline V gene has CDR1 SQVTM and CDR2 ANQGSEA. The CDR3 spells CSVWVDPSTDTQYF. The CDR3 DNA sequence: TGCAGCGTTTGGGTGGACCCCAGCACAGATACGCAGTATTTT.

In DNA form, the CDR3 reads TGTGCCAGCAGCCCTCGCACCCGCGGCGAGCAGTTCTTC. Translating it yields CASSPRTRGEQFF. The rearrangement links TRBV7-3 to TRBJ2-1; D unclear. CDR3 length: 13 amino acids. V lost 5 bases and J 10 bases, leaving 15 bases between the germline ends. CDR1 is SGHTA, CDR2 FQGTGA, per germline. The variable domain in full, with the rest retrieved from reference TRBV7-3 and TRBJ2-1, is GAGVSQTPSNKVTEKGKYVELRCDPISGHTALYWYRQSLGQGPEFLIYFQGTGAADDSGLPNDRFFAVRPEGSVSTLKIQRTERGDSAVYLCASSPRTRGEQFFGPGTRLTVL.

J is TRBJ1-4 and V is TRBV5-6; D gene ambiguous. This CDR3 is built from 15 residues. CDR1 and CDR2 from the germline V gene are SGHDT and YYEEEE. The V gene lost 3 bases and the J gene lost 0 bases, with 9 bases spanning the gap. This CDR3 is CASSSRFATNEKLFF. The CDR3 nucleotides read TGTGCCAGCAGCTCCCGATTTGCAACTAATGAAAAACTGTTTTTT.

This clone is a singleton in its sample. The J gene is TRBJ2-5, the V gene TRBV11-2, with D possibly TRBD2 on 6 matching bases. Trimming cost V 6 bases and J 1 base, with 9 bases left between them. From germline, CDR1 is SGHAT and CDR2 FQNNGV. This CDR3 spans 13 amino acids. The DNA for the CDR3 is TGTGCCAGCAGTTTGGGAGGCCAAGAGACCCAGTACTTC. As protein: CASSLGGQETQYF.

This chain links TRBV7-3 with TRBJ2-2; TRBD1 might be the D (7 bases). Germline values: CDR1 SGHTA, CDR2 FQGTGA. V shed 5 bases and J shed 5 bases, with 18 bases lying between them. The CDR3 spans 16 residues. The DNA of the CDR3 is TGTGCCAGCAGCCCCCCCAGGGGGGCCGGAACCGGGGAGCTGTTTTTT. Its translation is CASSPPRGAGTGELFF.

The rearrangement links TRBV6-5 to TRBJ2-5; D is perhaps TRBD1 (6 bases). V lost 8 bases and J lost 5, with 12 bases in between. CDR3 length: 12 amino acids. Germline CDR1 is MNHEY and CDR2 is SVGAGI. The CDR3 here is CASAFTGETQYF. CDR3 nucleotide sequence: TGTGCCAGCGCCTTCACAGGGGAGACCCAGTACTTC.

V gene TRBV7-8 combines with J gene TRBJ1-5; 11 positions agree with TRBD1. The CDR3 extends over 16 amino acids. The V gene's germline CDR1 is SGHVS and CDR2 FQNEAQ. Germline trimming cut 5 bases from V and 3 bases from J; bases unmatched to any gene: 6. CDR3 DNA: TGTGCCAGCAGCCCCCGGGACAGGGGGACCAATCAGCCCCAGCATTTT. This gives the protein CASSPRDRGTNQPQHF.

This chain connects TRBV27 to TRBJ1-5; a possible D gene is TRBD1 (5 bases). The V end lost 3 bases, the J end lost 6 bases, and 9 bases lay between the germline ends. The CDR3 runs to 13 residues. The V gene's germline CDR1 is MNHEY and CDR2 SMNVEV (reference sequence). The CDR3: CASSFEGRQPQHF. CDR3 nucleotide sequence: TGTGCCAGCAGTTTTGAGGGGCGTCAGCCCCAGCATTTT.

The chain recombines TRBV27 with TRBJ2-2; 8 nucleotides line up with TRBD1. This CDR3 is 15 amino acids long. Per the germline V gene, CDR1 is MNHEY and CDR2 is SMNVEV (reference sequence). The junction had 5 bases not matched to a gene; V was cut back by 5 bases and J by 3 bases. CDR3 region: CASSPWTGHTGELFF. CDR3 sequence (DNA): TGTGCCAGCAGTCCCTGGACAGGGCACACCGGGGAGCTGTTTTTT.

This chain connects TRBV19 to TRBJ1-1; tentative D call: TRBD1 (6 bases). From germline, CDR1 is LNHDA and CDR2 SQIVND (reference sequence). The V end was cut by 3 bases, the J end by 0 bases, with 20 bases between. This CDR3 is 18 amino acids long. The CDR3 DNA sequence: TGTGCCAGTAGTATTAGGAGGGAAGGAGGGGGTCTGAACACTGAAGCTTTCTTT. Encoded protein: CASSIRREGGGLNTEAFF.

This clone was recorded a few times. This chain joins TRBV5-1 and TRBJ1-1; unclear D gene. This CDR3 has 13 residues. V lost 6 bases and J 2 bases, leaving 11 bases between the germline ends. The germline V gene has CDR1 SGHRS and CDR2 YFSETQ. DNA of the CDR3: TGCGCCAGCATGCGAATGGTAAACACTGAAGCTTTCTTT. Its protein product is CASMRMVNTEAFF.

This rearrangement joins TRBV5-7 to TRBJ1-3, with D unclear. TRBV5-7 is an ORF; its function is uncertain. CDR3 length equals 14 residues. Trimming shortened V by 0 bases and J by 0 bases, and 4 bases separated the two germline ends. The CDR3, as DNA: TGTGCCAGCAGCTTGGACAGCTCTGGAAACACCATATATTTT. This translates into CASSLDSSGNTIYF.

The chain joins TRBV19 to TRBJ1-2; D unresolved. Per the germline V gene, CDR1 is LNHDA and CDR2 is SQIVND (reference sequence). V shed 6 bases and J shed 1 base, with 9 bases lying between them. This CDR3 is built from 13 residues. CDR3 coding DNA: TGTGCCAGTAGGGAAAATGATAACTATGGCTACACCTTC. The encoded protein is CASRENDNYGYTF.

The J gene is TRBJ2-7, the V gene TRBV4-1; D not resolved. V was cut by 0 bases and J by 6 bases, with 6 bases left in between. There are 12 residues in the CDR3. CDR1 is MGHRA and CDR2 is YSYEKL in the germline V gene. The CDR3 DNA sequence: TGCGCCAGCAGCCAAGATTGGAGCGAGCAGTACTTC. Encoded protein: CASSQDWSEQYF.